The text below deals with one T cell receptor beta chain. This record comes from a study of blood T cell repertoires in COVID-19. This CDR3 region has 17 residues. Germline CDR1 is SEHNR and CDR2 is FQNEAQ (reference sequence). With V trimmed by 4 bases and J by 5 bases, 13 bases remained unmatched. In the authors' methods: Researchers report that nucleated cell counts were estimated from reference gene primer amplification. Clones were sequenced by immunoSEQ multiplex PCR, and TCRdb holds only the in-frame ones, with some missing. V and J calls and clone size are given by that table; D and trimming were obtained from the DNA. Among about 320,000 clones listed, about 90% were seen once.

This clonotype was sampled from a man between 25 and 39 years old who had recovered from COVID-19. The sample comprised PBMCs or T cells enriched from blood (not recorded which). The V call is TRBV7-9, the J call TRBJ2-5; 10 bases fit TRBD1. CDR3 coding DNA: TGTGCCAGCAGCTCCTCGTGGGGACAGGGGATTGTGGAGACCCAGTACTTC. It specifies CASSSSWGQGIVETQYF.